The sequence of this TCR beta chain was determined in a study of naive and memory T cell subsets (dated by TCRdb to about 2017). Regarding the study in general: Sorted naive and memory T cell subsets from peripheral blood were analyzed in the study using a UMI-based, open-source pipeline for TCR alpha and beta sequencing. RNA was DNase-treated and reverse transcribed with TCR constant-region primers, mostly using SuperScript III. The functional CMV T cell responses agreed completely with IgG serology results.

From the second PCR step onward, the TCR alpha chain libraries and the TCR beta chain libraries were amplified separately. The CMV status of each donor was determined by measuring IFNgamma production from CD4+ T cells after fresh PBMCs had been stimulated overnight with CMV viral lysate. CD4 T cells were positively selected using Miltenyi beads, after which CD8 T cells were positively selected from the CD4-negative fraction. Cells stained for CD3, CD4, CD8, CD45RA, CD27 and a live/dead dye were sorted on a BD Aria II into four subsets by CD45RA and CD27. A few healthy volunteers provided blood, and each donor's sample was split into CD4 and CD8 T cells and then further divided into four differentiation subsets. About 130 ml of peripheral blood was collected from each donor, and PBMC were isolated by Ficoll-Paque PLUS density-gradient centrifugation. After sorting, cells were lysed in RLT buffer, RNA was extracted using a Qiagen RNeasy kit, and the extracted RNA was stored at -80 degrees C.

The paper's findings and limits, for the study overall: TCR abundance followed a power law with an exponent that was different for naive and memory subsets but consistent across the three individuals. No ground truth was available to validate the repertoire findings for the naive and memory subsets. RNA-based TCR counts may be influenced by expression changes linked to T cell activation and differentiation. Gini index rose and Shannon and inverse Simpson diversity fell from naive through CM, EM and EMRA in both CD4 and CD8 cells. Single alpha or beta chain sequences, rather than paired alpha/beta receptors, were used to define clonotypes. After error correction, over 90% of naive TCR sequences appeared only once, giving much steeper abundance distributions than memory subsets. A few larger clonotypes were present in naive repertoires, especially CD8 naive repertoires, and these clonotypes were possibly memory cells re-expressing CD45RA.

The junction shows trimming of 5 bases on V and 1 base on J, and the gene matches do not reach 9 bases of it. The cysteine opens and the phenylalanine closes a CDR3 of 17 amino acids. CDR3 DNA only is kept here, 51 bases in frame from base 1. There are a few counts of this clonotype. Its recognized antigen is unknown. No much larger clone is present one base from it, and per-base qualities are unavailable. Libraries were made using UMI-ligation and nested PCR. To cover both TRBC1 and TRBC2, the beta constant-region primer consisted of an equimolar mix of two oligonucleotides. Four rounds of PCR, combining the SP2 primer with nested alpha and beta constant-region primers, were used to amplify the ligated cDNA. A single-stranded oligonucleotide containing the SP2 primer and a 12-nucleotide UMI was joined to the 3' end of the cDNA by T4 RNA ligase 1. The ligation reaction was kept at 16 degrees C for about 19-25 hours. PCR2 was typically performed as a SYBR Green qPCR and was stopped at a predetermined threshold so that over-amplification was prevented. Apart from the first purification, every purification step used Agencourt AMPure XP magnetic beads. Library amounts were measured by Qubit and library quality was assessed on a TapeStation, where the main peak was expected at around 650 bp. The pooled libraries were sequenced on an Illumina MiSeq using v2 2x251 paired-end kits, which usually yielded about 0.95-2 million reads per sample. Each sample's library went into the pool at roughly 4.4 nM, and roughly 4.5-7.5% PhiX was added to help with cluster recognition. The authors' analysis ran thus. FASTQ reads processed by Demultiplexor were assigned V and J genes by Decombinator through tag matching that tolerated a single base-pair mismatch. UMIs were used by Collapsinator to correct both sequencing errors and frequency errors arising from PCR heterogeneity. TCRs were translated and CDR3s were extracted from the conserved cysteine to the FGXG phenylalanine by CDR3Translator, with non-productive sequences being flagged. Repertoires were subsampled to equal numbers of UMI-defined TCRs before Gini, Shannon entropy and inverse Simpson indices were calculated. Within the linear range, a power law was fitted by maximum likelihood to the distributions of clonotype abundance. For one naive CD8 sample, the pipeline and MIGEC produced similar UMI counts, unique TCR numbers and clonal distributions. In one analysis, naive TCRs that were also found in any memory subset of the same donor were excluded from the naive repertoire. The repertoires were searched for 5,500 to 7,500 CMV-associated CDR3 sequences that had been compiled from VDJdb and a published dataset. TCRdb cleaned the public reads at Q25 with fastp, built clones with MiXCR and kept in-frame beta chains. All rows with the same CDR3 protein become a single entry with the most common DNA and genes. The V and J calls and clone size come from TCRdb's table, not from the authors' own analysis. Here the sample has 90,000 to 120,000 distinct CDR3 sequences; approximately 14% occur a single time. The ten largest clonotypes hold about 3% of the sample.

What was sequenced was naive CD8+ T cells from blood. The cell subset or site label corresponds to: naive T cells, CD45RA high CD27+. This TCR was sampled from a human donor in good health. This receptor chain uses TRBV12-3 or TRBV12-4 and TRBJ2-1; 9 of the junction bases match TRBD2. CDR3 sequence: CASSILSGRASYNEQFF. The sequence in DNA is TGTGCCAGCAGTATTCTTAGCGGGAGAGCGTCCTACAATGAGCAGTTCTTC.